A selection of T cell receptor beta chains follows, all from one sample in a study of neoadjuvant anti-PD-1 for oral cavity cancer. Clones were read by immunoSEQ multiplex PCR, and TCRdb kept only the in-frame ones, dropping some. The repertoire holds about 14,000 clones, with less than 75% as singletons. This specimen was PBMCs, taken before nivolumab (anti-PD-1) treatment. Receptors originate from a person aged 40-85 years with oral cavity squamous cell carcinoma. CDR3s include the opening cysteine and the closing phenylalanine or tryptophan. A D gene is named only where the DNA matches it firmly. Not every row has a clone size; where given, it reads once, few, many or a size class.

-	-	TRBV7-8	13	TRBJ2-5	CASSGDSRETQYF	TGTGCCAGCAGCGGGGACTCAAGGGAGACCCAGTACTTC
-	TRBD1	TRBV28	14	TRBJ2-2	CASSIVRDSFQLFF	TGTGCCAGCAGTATAGTCCGGGACAGCTTTCAGCTGTTTTTT
-	-	TRBV15	14	TRBJ2-3	CATSIRGFTDTQYF	TGTGCCACCAGCATACGGGGGTTCACAGATACGCAGTATTTT
-	-	TRBV5-1	17	TRBJ2-7	CASSNSLGQGESYEQYF	TGCGCCAGCAGCAACTCCTTAGGGCAGGGTGAGTCCTACGAGCAGTACTTC
-	TRBD2	TRBV5-4	15	TRBJ2-1	CASSLDSGSDNEQFF	TGTGCCAGCAGCTTGGATAGCGGGAGCGACAATGAGCAGTTCTTC
-	-	TRBV7-3	14	TRBJ1-6	CASSSGGHNSPLHF	TGTGCCAGCAGCTCTGGCGGCCATAATTCACCCCTCCACTTT
-	-	TRBV4-2	17	TRBJ2-2	CASSQEIKRRGTGELFF	TGTGCCAGCAGCCAAGAAATTAAGAGGCGGGGCACCGGGGAGCTGTTTTTT
few	TRBD1	TRBV15	13	TRBJ2-7	CATSRETRDSPLF	TGTGCCACCAGCCGAGAAACCCGGGACAGTCCCCTGTTC
-	TRBD1	TRBV5-4	13	TRBJ1-1	CASSLQGRTEAFF	TGTGCCAGCAGCTTACAGGGGAGGACTGAAGCTTTCTTT
-	TRBD1	TRBV16	14	TRBJ1-1	CASSPGQGDTEAFF	TGTGCCAGCAGCCCCGGACAGGGTGACACTGAAGCTTTCTTT
-	-	TRBV5-8	14	TRBJ1-5	CASTSDRSNQPQHF	TGTGCCAGCACCTCGGACAGAAGCAATCAGCCCCAGCATTTT
few	-	TRBV6-5	13	TRBJ1-1	CASSSRLNTEAFF	TGTGCCAGCAGTTCCAGACTGAACACTGAAGCTTTCTTT
-	TRBD1	TRBV7-2	15	TRBJ2-1	CASSFMGQGYNEQFF	TGTGCCAGCAGTTTCATGGGACAGGGGTACAATGAGCAGTTCTTC
few	TRBD1	TRBV25-1	14	TRBJ2-7	CASCPGGPPYEQYF	TGTGCCAGCTGCCCAGGGGGCCCTCCCTACGAGCAGTACTTC
-	-	TRBV29-1	14	TRBJ2-7	CSVGRRGRGYEQYF	TGCAGCGTTGGGCGGAGGGGGCGCGGGTACGAGCAGTACTTC
-	-	TRBV29-1	14	TRBJ1-1	CSVEDRRSLPKAFF	TGCAGCGTTGAAGATAGACGCAGCCTTCCTAAAGCTTTCTTT
-	-	TRBV19	15	TRBJ2-1	CASSTGGLADNEQFF	TGTGCCAGTAGTACCGGGGGCCTAGCGGACAATGAGCAGTTCTTC
once	TRBD1	TRBV7-8	15	TRBJ1-4	CASSLQTGTNEKLFF	TGTGCCAGCAGCCTCCAGACAGGGACTAATGAAAAACTGTTTTTT
-	TRBD1	TRBV30	12	TRBJ2-7	CAGDRETYEQYF	TGTGCCGGGGACAGGGAAACCTACGAGCAGTACTTC
-	-	TRBV7-8	12	TRBJ2-7	CASSPEVYEQYF	TGTGCCAGCAGCCCAGAGGTCTACGAGCAGTACTTC
-	-	TRBV6-5	13	TRBJ2-7	CASSHGWSYEQYF	TGTGCCAGCAGTCACGGGTGGTCCTACGAGCAGTACTTC
-	-	TRBV6-5	14	TRBJ2-1	CASQKGGAGNEQFF	TGTGCCAGCCAGAAGGGAGGCGCGGGCAATGAGCAGTTCTTC
-	-	TRBV19	14	TRBJ1-1	CASSIGTANTEAFF	TGTGCCAGTAGTATAGGAACAGCGAACACTGAAGCTTTCTTT
few	-	TRBV27	17	TRBJ1-6	CASSWGRLASYNSPLHF	TGTGCCAGCAGTTGGGGGCGATTGGCCTCCTATAATTCACCCCTCCACTTT
-	-	TRBV7-3	13	TRBJ1-1	CASSLGGLTEAFF	TGTGCCAGCAGCTTAGGGGGGCTGACTGAAGCTTTCTTT
few	TRBD1	TRBV14	13	TRBJ1-1	CASSRGDRAGAFF	TGTGCCAGCAGCCGGGGGGACAGGGCCGGAGCTTTCTTT
-	TRBD1	TRBV28	12	TRBJ1-5	CASSPTGQPQHF	TGTGCCAGCAGCCCGACAGGGCAGCCCCAGCATTTT
-	-	TRBV2	13	TRBJ1-1	CASSGRMNTEAFF	TGTGCCAGCAGCGGCAGGATGAACACTGAAGCTTTCTTT
-	-	TRBV2	13	TRBJ2-7	CASSATGRDEQYF	TGTGCCAGCAGCGCTACAGGGCGCGACGAGCAGTACTTC
once	-	TRBV28	11	TRBJ1-5	CASSKNQPQHF	TGTGCCAGCAGTAAAAATCAGCCCCAGCATTTT
-	-	TRBV7-9	15	TRBJ2-2	CASSLGVANTGELFF	TGTGCCAGCAGCTTAGGTGTGGCGAACACCGGGGAGCTGTTTTTT
-	-	TRBV28	14	TRBJ1-2	CASSLEGGAGGYTF	TGTGCCAGCAGTTTAGAGGGGGGAGCGGGTGGCTACACCTTC